This T cell receptor (beta chain) was found in a study of T cell responses to AZD1222 COVID-19 vaccine listed by TCRdb under 2021. At the level of the whole study: TCR sequencing covered 233 trial participants: approximately 200 given two doses of AZD1222 and 26 given two doses of MenACWY control vaccine. Trial participants were enrolled into age subgroups of 18-55, 56-69 and 70-plus years, which contained about 150, 28 and 57 TCR-sequenced participants, respectively.

A remark on this clone: Its binding antigen is unknown. No per-base quality is available; no much larger clone lies one base away.

The CDR3 regions of human TCRbeta chains were analyzed by immunosequencing. Per the original workflow: TCRs in the repertoires were compared against a reference library of SARS-CoV-2-specific TCRs that had been generated with the MIRA antigen-specificity platform. Breadth meant the fraction of unique TCRs that were SARS-CoV-2-associated, whereas depth meant the fraction of total T cells that were SARS-CoV-2-associated. Each spike-specific TCR was assigned to its reactive spike region and to a CD4 or CD8 class using the MIRA data. Log10-transformed breadth and depth values were compared by one-way ANOVA with Sidak's multiple comparisons tests. In TCRdb, the immuneACCESS table is reduced to in-frame sequences with V and J assigned. These tables do not hold every clone; where another copy was compared, an unresolved V gene accounts for under half, and the others remain unexplained. V, J and clone size are taken as reported in that table, and D and trimming were inferred from the DNA itself. The table for this sample lists 140,000 or so clones; 88% of them were counted only once. The ten largest clones add up to approximately 3% of the sample.

The CDR3 measures 12 amino acids from cysteine to phenylalanine. The DNA shown is the 36-base CDR3, in frame from base 1. CDR1 and CDR2 were assigned from the germline V gene (reference sequence) as GTSNPN and SVGIG. V was cut back by 2 bases and J by 2 bases, leaving a gap of 5 bases between them. The intended sense of this specimen's time point label: about 28 days (+/-7) after the second vaccine dose. Because spike-specific TCR depth and breadth did not differ between the two schedules, AZD1222 recipients who got a second dose at roughly 4 weeks were pooled with those who got a second dose at roughly 12 weeks. Vaccinee samples came from UK trials COV001 and COV002, including a single-blind randomized controlled phase 2/3 trial of AZD1222 (ChAdOx1 nCoV-19) in healthy adults. For TCRbeta chain sequencing, PBMC samples from trial participants were taken at day 0 and at day 28 after the second dose.

The paper as a whole reports these results and caveats: Participants were mostly white British, with more females than males. The authors suggested clonal diversity may have been underestimated. In the small 56-69-year group, the increase in depth fell short of significance, most likely because of low power. After two AZD1222 doses, spike-specific TCR breadth and depth were significantly higher than at day 0 and than in MenACWY recipients. Conclusions about previously exposed vaccinees are limited, since just five or six AZD1222 recipients were seropositive for SARS-CoV-2 at baseline. Reportedly, close to half of the unique spike-specific TCRs recognized epitopes lying outside the regions that are mutated in the B.1.351 and B.1.1.7 variants. CD4 TCRs associated with the vaccine covered the entire spike protein, and the dominant responses were in regions 160-218 and 743-854. No day 14 peak-response samples were available, so repertoires were characterized only after the peak T cell response.

The receptor was derived from an adult who received the AZD1222 COVID-19 vaccine. The chain couples TRBV30 to TRBJ2-3; the D gene cannot be resolved reliably. The specimen was peripheral blood, collected 28 days after the second AZD1222 dose. The CDR3 is CAWSPLTDTQYF. The nucleotides are TGTGCCTGGAGTCCCCTCACAGATACGCAGTATTTT.